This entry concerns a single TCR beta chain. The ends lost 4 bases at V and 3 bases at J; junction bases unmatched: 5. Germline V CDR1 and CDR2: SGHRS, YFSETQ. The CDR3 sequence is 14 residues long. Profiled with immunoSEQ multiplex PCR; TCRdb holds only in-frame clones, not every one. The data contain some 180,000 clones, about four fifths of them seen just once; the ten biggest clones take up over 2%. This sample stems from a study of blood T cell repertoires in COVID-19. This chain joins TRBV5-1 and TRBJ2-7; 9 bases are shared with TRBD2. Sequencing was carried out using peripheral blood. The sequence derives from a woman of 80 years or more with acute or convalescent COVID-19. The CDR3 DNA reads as TGCGCCAGCAGCGGGACTAGCAGTAGCTACGAGCAGTACTTC. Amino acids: CASSGTSSSYEQYF.